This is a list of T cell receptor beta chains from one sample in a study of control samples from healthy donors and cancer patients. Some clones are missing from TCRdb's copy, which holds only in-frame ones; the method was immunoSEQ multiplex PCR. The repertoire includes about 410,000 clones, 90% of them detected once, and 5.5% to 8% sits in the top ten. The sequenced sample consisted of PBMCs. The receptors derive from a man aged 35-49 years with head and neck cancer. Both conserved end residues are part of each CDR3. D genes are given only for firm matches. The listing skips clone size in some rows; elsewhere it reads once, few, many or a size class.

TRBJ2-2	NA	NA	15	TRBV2	CASTTDRANTGELFF
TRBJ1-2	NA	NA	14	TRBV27	CASSSPGTPHGYTF
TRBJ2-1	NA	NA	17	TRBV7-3	CASSKGVAFGSYNEQFF
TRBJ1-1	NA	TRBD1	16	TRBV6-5	CASSYSGTGGNTEAFF
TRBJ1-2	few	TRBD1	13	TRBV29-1	CSVELSGGNGYTF
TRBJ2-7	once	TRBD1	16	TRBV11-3	CASRPVRDRRSYEQYF
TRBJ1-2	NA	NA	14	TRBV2	CASSDQGLEYGYTF
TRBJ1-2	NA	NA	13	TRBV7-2	CASSFRRSAGYTF
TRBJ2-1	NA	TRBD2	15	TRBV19	CASSMTSGSEGEQFF
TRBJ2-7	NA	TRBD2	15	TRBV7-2	CASSLERGLAGGQYF
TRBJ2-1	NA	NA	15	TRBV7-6	CASSPRVSQSNEQFF
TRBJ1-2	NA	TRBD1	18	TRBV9	CASSGTRDRGLRNYGYTF
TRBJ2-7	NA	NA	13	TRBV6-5	CASSSPQWREQYF
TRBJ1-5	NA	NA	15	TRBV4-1	CASSQAGPSNQPQHF
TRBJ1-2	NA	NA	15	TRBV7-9	CASSLVGQVNYGYTF
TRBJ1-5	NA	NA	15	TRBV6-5	CASNVDGLGYETQHF
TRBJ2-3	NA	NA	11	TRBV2	CASEYPDTQYF
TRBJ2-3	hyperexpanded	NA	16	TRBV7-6	CASSPEPRWGTDTQYF